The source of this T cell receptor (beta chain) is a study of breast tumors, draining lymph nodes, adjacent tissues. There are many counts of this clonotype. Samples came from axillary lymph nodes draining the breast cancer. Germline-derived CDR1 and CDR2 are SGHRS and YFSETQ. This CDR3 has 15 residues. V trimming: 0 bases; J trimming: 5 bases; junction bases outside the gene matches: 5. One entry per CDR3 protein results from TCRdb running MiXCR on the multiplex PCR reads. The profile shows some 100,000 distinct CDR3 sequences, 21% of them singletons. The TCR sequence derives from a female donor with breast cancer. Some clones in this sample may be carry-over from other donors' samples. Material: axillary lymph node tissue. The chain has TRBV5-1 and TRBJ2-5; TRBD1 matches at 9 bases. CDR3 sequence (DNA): TGCGCCAGCAGCTTGGGGACAGGGGTTACGGAGACCCAGTACTTC. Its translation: CASSLGTGVTETQYF.